The 18 T cell receptor beta chains reported below all come from one sample, sequenced in a study of long-term antiretroviral therapy in people with HIV. It was version v3.0 of the immunoSEQ assay that was run at survey level. TCRdb's copy holds only in-frame clones and misses some; the assay was immunoSEQ multiplex PCR. The table shows tens of thousands of clones, with around 84% occurring only once. This material consisted of unsorted PBMCs, taken 1.3 years after starting antiretroviral therapy. All receptors derive from a man aged 55 to 70 with HIV.

Of note for this clone: A junction end diverges from the germline sequence, so it may reflect a read error. The J gene is TRBJ2-5, the V gene TRBV7-7, with 8 bases identical to TRBD1. This CDR3 is built from 14 residues. Germline V gives CDR1 SSHAT, CDR2 FNYEAQ (reference sequence). CDR3: CASSSGQGEETQYF. The CDR3 nucleotides are TGTGCTAGCAGCTCCGGACAGGGTGAGGAGACCCAGTACTTC.

This rearrangement joins TRBV27 to TRBJ1-2; possibly TRBD1 for D (5 bases). Trimming pared 2 bases from V and 8 bases from J, leaving 15 bases between. Germline V gene sequence: CDR1 MNHEY, CDR2 SMNVEV (reference sequence). This CDR3 is 14 amino acids long. CDR3 nucleotide sequence: TGTGCCAGCAGTTTAGTCAGGGACCCCAGAGGCTACACCTTC. Translated, it gives CASSLVRDPRGYTF.

The chain combines TRBV10-2 with TRBJ2-7; a possible D gene is TRBD2 (6 bases). The CDR3 totals 16 residues. Looked up from germline, CDR1 is WSHSY and CDR2 is SAAADI. With 8 bases removed from V and 0 bases from J, the gap between germline ends came to 20 bases. DNA of the CDR3: TGCGCCAGCCTATCGGGGGTACCGCCAAGCTCCTACGAGCAGTACTTC. Its protein is CASLSGVPPSSYEQYF.

This sequence joins TRBV18 and TRBJ2-5, with no clear D. Looked up from germline, CDR1 is KGHSH and CDR2 is LQKENI. V gave up 3 bases and J gave up 3 bases, with 5 bases separating them. The CDR3 is made up of 12 amino acids. The CDR3 protein is CASSPEEETQYF. The DNA for the CDR3 is TGTGCCAGCTCACCCGAGGAAGAGACCCAGTACTTC.

The V and J genes are TRBV7-8 and TRBJ2-2, with 8 nucleotides matching TRBD1. The junction had 2 bases not matched to a gene; V was cut back by 0 bases and J by 2 bases. Germline V CDR1 and CDR2: SGHVS, FQNEAQ. This CDR3 is built from 16 residues. CDR3 nucleotide sequence: TGTGCCAGCAGCTTAGCACAGGGGGGCAACACCGGGGAGCTGTTTTTT. This encodes CASSLAQGGNTGELFF.

The CDR3 DNA reads TGCGCCAGCAGCTTTTTTTTTGGGGGTAGGGGCCGGGCAGCTACGCAGTATTTT. It translates to CASSFFFGGRGRAATQYF. The rearrangement uses TRBV5-1 and TRBJ2-3; D may be TRBD1 or TRBD2 (5 bases each). Germline CDR1 SGHRS, CDR2 YFSETQ. CDR3 length: 18 residues. Deletions cut 2 bases from V and 8 bases from J, with 27 bases between.

This clone was counted once. The chain recombines TRBV5-5 with TRBJ2-2, with TRBD1 as a possible D gene (6 bases). The CDR3 sequence is 15 residues long. The germline V gene encodes CDR1 SGHKS and CDR2 YYEKEE (reference sequence). Trimming stripped 0 bases from V and 6 bases from J, with 12 bases between. The CDR3 DNA sequence: TGTGCCAGCAGCTTGGTTGGCAGGGGATCCGGGGAGCTGTTTTTT. As protein: CASSLVGRGSGELFF.

The chain carries TRBV5-5 and TRBJ2-5; D unclear. Germline lookup yields CDR1 SGHKS and CDR2 YYEKEE (reference sequence). There are 13 residues in the CDR3. Trimming removed 1 base from V and 2 bases from J, with 6 bases in between. DNA for the CDR3: TGTGCCAGCAGCTTGTTGGGACAAGAGACCCAGTACTTC. This sequence encodes CASSLLGQETQYF.

The chain uses TRBV15 and TRBJ1-2; D unclear. The germline V and J ends were trimmed by 0 bases and 5 bases, with 4 bases remaining between them. Germline V gene lookup returns CDR1 LNHNV and CDR2 YYDKDF (reference sequence). The CDR3 contains 12 residues. For the CDR3, the DNA is TGTGCCACCAGCAGAGAACAGTATGGCTACACCTTC. Its protein product is CATSREQYGYTF.

V usage is TRBV10-3 and J usage is TRBJ2-7; TRBD1 aligns across 7 bases. V lost 5 bases and J lost 5; bases outside the gene matches: 12. Per germline, CDR1 ENHRY and CDR2 SYGVKD. The CDR3 spans 15 residues. The CDR3 region is CAISTKGGVRDEQYF. CDR3 nucleotides: TGTGCCATCAGTACCAAAGGGGGCGTCAGGGACGAGCAGTACTTC.

This sequence joins TRBV5-1 and TRBJ2-2, with D possibly TRBD1 on 5 matching bases. In germline, CDR1 is SGHRS, CDR2 YFSETQ. V dropped 5 bases and J dropped 6 bases, with 11 bases sitting between them. The CDR3 covers 13 residues. Here the CDR3 DNA reads TGCGCCAGCAGACAGGAATGGGCCGGGGAGCTGTTTTTT. The encoded protein is CASRQEWAGELFF.

The chain uses TRBV5-1 and TRBJ2-5, with 7 bases that match TRBD1. Germline assignment: CDR1 SGHRS and CDR2 YFSETQ. Trimming at V came to 4 bases and at J to 5 bases, leaving 8 bases not matched to a gene. CDR3 size: 14 residues. CDR3 nucleotides: TGCGCCAGCAGCCAAGGACAGGTGAAGGAGACCCAGTACTTC. Its protein is CASSQGQVKETQYF. The variable domain in full, completed from reference TRBV5-1 and TRBJ2-5, reads KAGVTQTPRYLIKTRGQQVTLSCSPISGHRSVSWYQQTPGQGLQFLFEYFSETQRNKGNFPGRFSGRQFSNSRSEMNVSTLELGDSALYLCASSQGQVKETQYFGPGTRLLVL.

This chain joins TRBV5-1 and TRBJ2-3; maybe TRBD1 (5 bases). Trimming took 3 bases from V and 6 from J, leaving 17 bases between them. From germline, CDR1 is SGHRS and CDR2 YFSETQ. This CDR3 is 15 amino acids long. CDR3 nucleotides: TGCGCCAGCAGCTGGGCGGCAGGGTCCCGGGATACGCAGTATTTT. The encoded protein is CASSWAAGSRDTQYF.

The rearrangement links TRBV7-3 to TRBJ2-3, with D possibly matching TRBD1 (6 bases). The germline CDR1 and CDR2 sequences are SGHTA and FQGTGA. This CDR3 is built from 14 residues. The V gene lost 4 bases and the J gene lost 1 base, with 9 bases spanning the gap. The CDR3, as DNA: TGTGCCAGCAGCTCAGGGGCAGGCACAGATACGCAGTATTTT. Protein: CASSSGAGTDTQYF.

This clone was recorded a few times. This chain links TRBV5-6 with TRBJ2-7; 9 bases are a match to TRBD1. The junction had 9 bases not matched to a gene; V was cut back by 2 bases and J by 0 bases. CDR1 is SGHDT, CDR2 YYEEEE, per germline. The CDR3 consists of 17 residues. The CDR3 sequence is CASSFSSGTGISYEQYF. CDR3 DNA sequence: TGTGCCAGCAGCTTTTCCTCTGGGACAGGGATCTCCTACGAGCAGTACTTC.

The chain combines TRBV28 with TRBJ2-2; D perhaps matches TRBD1 (6 bases). Germline CDR1 and CDR2: MDHEN and SYDVKM. This CDR3 is built from 16 residues. The V and J ends lost 4 bases and 3 bases respectively, with 15 bases between them. The CDR3 sequence is CASSSGQMRDTGELFF. CDR3 coding DNA: TGTGCCAGCAGTTCCGGACAGATGAGGGACACCGGGGAGCTGTTTTTT. The full variable domain, completed using reference TRBV28 and TRBJ2-2, is DVKVTQSSRYLVKRTGEKVFLECVQDMDHENMFWYRQDPGLGLRLIYFSYDVKMKEKGDIPEGYSVSREKKERFSLILESASTNQTSMYLCASSSGQMRDTGELFFGEGSRLTVL.

J is TRBJ1-2 and V is TRBV6-1; maybe TRBD1 (5 bases). The V gene's germline CDR1 is MNHNS and CDR2 SASEGT. This CDR3 contains 14 residues. The ends were cut back, 6 bases at V and 2 bases at J, with 13 bases in the middle. CDR3 in DNA: TGTGCCAGCAGGCTGGTAGGGGACAACTATGGCTACACCTTC. Translating it yields CASRLVGDNYGYTF.

The DNA for the CDR3 is TGCGCCAGCGGACCTAATACAGGGTGGAACACTGAAGCTTTCTTT. It specifies CASGPNTGWNTEAFF. V gene TRBV5-1 combines with J gene TRBJ1-1; D is perhaps TRBD1 (6 bases). Between the trimmed V and J ends, which lost 7 bases and 1 base, there was a span of 17 bases. CDR3 length: 15 residues. CDR1 and CDR2 from the germline V gene are SGHRS and YFSETQ.